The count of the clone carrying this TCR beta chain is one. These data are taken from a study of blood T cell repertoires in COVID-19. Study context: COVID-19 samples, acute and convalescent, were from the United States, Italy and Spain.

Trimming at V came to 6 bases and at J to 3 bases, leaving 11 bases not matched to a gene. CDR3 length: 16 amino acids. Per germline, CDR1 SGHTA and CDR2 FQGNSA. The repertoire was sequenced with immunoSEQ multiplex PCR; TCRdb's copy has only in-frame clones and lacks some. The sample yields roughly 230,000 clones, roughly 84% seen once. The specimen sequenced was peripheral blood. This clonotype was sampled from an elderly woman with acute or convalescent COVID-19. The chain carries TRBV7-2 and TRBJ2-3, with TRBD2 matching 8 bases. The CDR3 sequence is CASSSRSGGNTDTQYF. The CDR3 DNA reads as TGTGCCAGCAGTTCGCGAAGCGGGGGAAATACAGATACGCAGTATTTT.